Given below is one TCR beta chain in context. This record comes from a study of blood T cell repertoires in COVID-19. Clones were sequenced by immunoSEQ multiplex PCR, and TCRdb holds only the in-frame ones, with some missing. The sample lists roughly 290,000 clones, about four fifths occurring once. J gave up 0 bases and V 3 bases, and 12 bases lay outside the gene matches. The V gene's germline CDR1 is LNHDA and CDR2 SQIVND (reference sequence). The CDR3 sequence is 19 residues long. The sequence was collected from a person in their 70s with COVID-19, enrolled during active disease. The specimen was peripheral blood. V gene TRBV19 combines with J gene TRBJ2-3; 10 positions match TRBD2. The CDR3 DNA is TGTGCCAGTAGTATGTTAAGCGGGGGGGGAGAATATAGCACAGATACGCAGTATTTT. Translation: CASSMLSGGGEYSTDTQYF.